Listed here are 28 T cell receptor beta chains from one sample, sequenced in a study of T cell clonotyping in hematopoietic cell transplantation. The method was immunoSEQ multiplex PCR; TCRdb's version includes in-frame clones alone and lacks a portion of them. The sample has 6,000 to 9,500 clones; approximately 90% are singletons. Here the sequenced sample was PBMCs, taken 180 days after allogeneic stem cell transplant. The receptors were gathered from a female patient between 50 and 59 years old who had an allogeneic stem cell transplant from an unrelated donor, so the T cells may come from the graft donor. Some clones in this sample may be carry-over from other donors' samples.

This clone was picked up one time. This rearrangement joins TRBV2 to TRBJ2-5; D is perhaps TRBD2 (6 bases). Germline CDR1 is SNHLY and CDR2 is FYNNEI. The CDR3 is 15 amino acids. V was shortened by 7 bases and J by 1 base, with 16 bases between the two germline ends. DNA of the CDR3: TGTGCCAGCACCAGCGGCGGGACCTCCCAAGAGACCCAGTACTTC. Encoded protein: CASTSGGTSQETQYF.

CDR3 in DNA: TGTGCCAGCAGTGAAGCGCGTACAGGACAAGAGACCCAGTACTTC. As protein: CASSEARTGQETQYF. The rearrangement uses TRBV6-1 and TRBJ2-5, with D possibly TRBD1 on 5 matching bases. Trimming removed 0 bases at V and 2 bases at J, with 10 bases between. The germline CDR1 and CDR2 sequences are MNHNS and SASEGT. The length of the CDR3 is 15 residues.

V and J are TRBV19 and TRBJ1-1; D unclear. The ends were cut back, 6 bases at V and 13 bases at J, with 21 bases in the middle. CDR3 length: 13 residues. The V gene's germline CDR1 is LNHDA and CDR2 SQIVND (reference sequence). The CDR3 here is CASSITSGRELFF. CDR3 nucleotides: TGTGCCAGTAGCATTACCTCGGGGAGGGAGCTTTTCTTT. The full variable domain, its missing parts supplied by reference TRBV19 and TRBJ1-1, is DGGITQSPKYLFRKEGQNVTLSCEQNLNHDAMYWYRQDPGQGLRLIYYSQIVNDFQKGDIAEGYSVSREKKESFPLTVTSAQKNPTAFYLCASSITSGRELFFGQGTRLTVV.

The chain recombines TRBV7-2 with TRBJ2-7; the D gene is possibly TRBD2 (5 bases). The germline V gene encodes CDR1 SGHTA and CDR2 FQGNSA. There are 14 residues in the CDR3. Trimming cost V 2 bases and J 5 bases, with 13 bases left between them. CDR3 region: CASSLRRAGDEQYF. The CDR3 DNA reads as TGTGCCAGCAGCTTAAGGCGGGCCGGGGACGAGCAGTACTTC.

In this sample, this clone turned up once. The genes are TRBV5-6 and TRBJ2-7; no definite D call. This CDR3 has 14 amino acids. V dropped 0 bases and J dropped 2 bases, with 9 bases sitting between them. The germline gives CDR1 SGHDT, CDR2 YYEEEE. CDR3 DNA sequence: TGTGCCAGCAGCTTGGCGGGCACCGCCTACGAGCAGTACTTC. It encodes CASSLAGTAYEQYF.

The chain employs TRBV7-9 and TRBJ1-5; the D is unclear. The CDR3 has 13 residues. Germline lookup yields CDR1 SEHNR and CDR2 FQNEAQ (reference sequence). Trimming cost V 1 base and J 4 bases, with 5 bases left between them. DNA for the CDR3: TGTGCCAGCAGCTTAGAGTTAAATCAGCCCCAGCATTTT. Its translation: CASSLELNQPQHF.

The chain links TRBV27 to TRBJ2-2; 10 nucleotides agree with TRBD1. The CDR3 is 15 residues long. The V gene end was trimmed by 3 bases and the J gene end by 4 bases; junction bases not matched to a gene: 2. Germline V gene data show CDR1 as MNHEY and CDR2 as SMNVEV (reference sequence). CDR3 loop: CASSFRTGGTGELFF. CDR3 sequence (DNA): TGTGCCAGCAGTTTCAGGACAGGGGGCACCGGGGAGCTGTTTTTT.

The J gene is TRBJ2-2, the V gene TRBV4-1; perhaps TRBD1 as D (5 bases). The V end lost 2 bases, the J end lost 0 bases, and 13 bases lay between the germline ends. Germline CDR1 is MGHRA and CDR2 is YSYEKL. The CDR3 is made up of 17 amino acids. This CDR3 is CASSQIKGSANTGELFF. The DNA for the CDR3 is TGCGCCAGCAGCCAAATAAAGGGGTCCGCGAACACCGGGGAGCTGTTTTTT.

In DNA, the CDR3 is TGTGCCAGCAGTTTCGGAGGGACAGCAACTAATGAAAAACTGTTTTTT. Protein: CASSFGGTATNEKLFF. The chain is built from TRBV28 and TRBJ1-4; 7 bases map to TRBD1. The CDR3 spans 16 residues. Germline V gene data show CDR1 as MDHEN and CDR2 as SYDVKM. The V gene end was trimmed by 3 bases and the J gene end by 0 bases; junction bases not matched to a gene: 4.

The genes are TRBV28 and TRBJ1-5, with 11 bases fitting TRBD1. CDR3 length: 15 residues. V shed 1 base, J shed 7 bases, and the junction held 3 bases outside the gene matches. Germline V lookup: CDR1 MDHEN, CDR2 SYDVKM. CDR3 sequence (DNA): TGTGCCAGCAGTTTATTAGGGACAGGGGGACAGCCCCAGCATTTT. It is translated as CASSLLGTGGQPQHF.

The V and J genes are TRBV28 and TRBJ2-1; 10 positions match TRBD2. The CDR3 is made up of 16 amino acids. Germline-derived CDR1 and CDR2 are MDHEN and SYDVKM. The junction had 9 bases not matched to a gene; V was cut back by 6 bases and J by 4 bases. The CDR3 protein is CASSTPGTSAYNEQFF. The CDR3 nucleotides read TGTGCCAGCAGCACGCCCGGGACTAGCGCATACAATGAGCAGTTCTTC.

This chain joins TRBV9 and TRBJ1-1; TRBD1 is a possible D gene (5 bases). V was cut by 3 bases and J by 6 bases, with 9 bases left in between. The CDR3 is 12 residues long. Germline V gene sequence: CDR1 SGDLS, CDR2 YYNGEE. This CDR3 reads CASSARDAEAFF. Here the CDR3 DNA reads TGTGCCAGCAGCGCACGGGACGCTGAAGCTTTCTTT.

V and J are TRBV5-1 and TRBJ2-7, with D maybe TRBD1 (5 bases). Per germline, CDR1 SGHRS and CDR2 YFSETQ. V was clipped by 0 bases and J by 7 bases, with 11 bases between them. This CDR3 contains 13 residues. The CDR3 reads CASSLEGQGEQYV. The CDR3, as DNA: TGCGCCAGCAGCTTGGAAGGACAAGGGGAGCAGTACGTC.

This sequence joins TRBV2 and TRBJ1-2, with D tentatively TRBD1 (5 bases). Germline V gene data show CDR1 as SNHLY and CDR2 as FYNNEI. The CDR3 length is 16 residues. Trimming took 1 base from V and 8 from J, leaving 20 bases between them. CDR3 sequence: CASSEEVWTPVGGYTF. In DNA, the CDR3 is TGTGCCAGCAGTGAAGAGGTTTGGACACCCGTGGGCGGCTACACCTTC. The variable domain in full, with the rest retrieved from reference TRBV2 and TRBJ1-2, is EPEVTQTPSHQVTQMGQEVILRCVPISNHLYFYWYRQILGQKVEFLVSFYNNEISEKSEIFDDQFSVERPDGSNFTLKIRSTKLEDSAMYFCASSEEVWTPVGGYTFGSGTRLTVV.

This chain connects TRBV19 to TRBJ1-1; D gene uncertain. V was pared by 5 bases and J by 6 bases, with 16 bases between. The CDR3 has 14 amino acids. Germline lookup yields CDR1 LNHDA and CDR2 SQIVND (reference sequence). This chain's CDR3 is CASSVSGVFSEAFF. As DNA, the CDR3 is TGTGCCAGTAGTGTATCCGGAGTATTTTCTGAAGCTTTCTTT.

With respect to this clone: At one of its ends the junction is not consistent with the germline gene, which may arise from a read error. V gene TRBV11-3 combines with J gene TRBJ2-2; 10 bases are shared with TRBD1. This CDR3 has 16 residues. Per germline, CDR1 SGHNT and CDR2 YENEEA. CDR3 DNA: TGTGCCAGCAGCCTAGAGGGACAGGGGAGATCCGGGGAGCTGTTTTTT. Amino acids: CASSLEGQGRSGELFF.

The chain is built from TRBV28 and TRBJ2-5, with TRBD2 identical over 13 bases. The germline gives CDR1 MDHEN, CDR2 SYDVKM. The CDR3 consists of 16 residues. The J segment lost 5 bases and the V segment lost 4 bases, leaving 7 bases of the junction unmatched. Here the CDR3 DNA reads TGTGCCAGCAGTTCGCCGGGACTAGCGGGGTGGGAGACCCAGTACTTC. It translates to CASSSPGLAGWETQYF.

The table lists this clone with a count of one. This chain connects TRBV7-9 to TRBJ2-7; D unresolved. The V gene lost 3 bases and the J gene lost 0 bases, with 12 bases spanning the gap. This CDR3 region has 15 residues. Germline V gene lookup returns CDR1 SEHNR and CDR2 FQNEAQ (reference sequence). The CDR3 nucleotides are TGTGCCAGCAGCTTGGCCGGGCGGAGCTCCTACGAGCAGTACGTC. Translated: CASSLAGRSSYEQYV.

The rearrangement joins TRBV11-2 to TRBJ2-3; 7 nucleotides align to TRBD2. Germline values: CDR1 SGHAT, CDR2 FQNNGV. J was trimmed by 1 base and V by 1 base; bases with no gene match: 2. There are 15 residues in the CDR3. The CDR3, as DNA: TGTGCCAGCAGCTTAGCGGGGGGACGCACAGATACGCAGTATTTT. Translated: CASSLAGGRTDTQYF. The full variable domain, rest sourced from reference TRBV11-2 and TRBJ2-3, is EAGVAQSPRYKIIEKRQSVAFWCNPISGHATLYWYQQILGQGPKLLIQFQNNGVVDDSQLPKDRFSAERLKGVDSTLKIQPAKLEDSAVYLCASSLAGGRTDTQYFGPGTRLTVL.

The chain joins TRBV9 to TRBJ2-2; possibly TRBD2 for D (6 bases). Trimming cost V 7 bases and J 2 bases, with 15 bases left between them. The CDR3 contains 15 residues. Per germline, CDR1 SGDLS and CDR2 YYNGEE. CDR3 in DNA: TGTGCCAGCGGGGTGCGGGACTTAAACACCGGGGAGCTGTTTTTT. It yields the protein CASGVRDLNTGELFF.

This clone occurred a few times. The rearrangement links TRBV19 to TRBJ2-5; D is possibly TRBD1 or TRBD2 (5 bases each). Trimming stripped 4 bases from V and 2 bases from J, with 14 bases between. Germline V lookup: CDR1 LNHDA, CDR2 SQIVND (reference sequence). CDR3 length: 15 amino acids. CDR3: CASSTMGTPQETQYF. CDR3 DNA: TGTGCCAGTAGTACAATGGGGACGCCACAAGAGACCCAGTACTTC.

The chain recombines TRBV4-1 with TRBJ2-1, with a tentative D call TRBD2 (6 bases). Trimming stripped 1 base from V and 8 bases from J, with 18 bases between. CDR3 length: 16 residues. Germline V gives CDR1 MGHRA, CDR2 YSYEKL. The CDR3 sequence: CASSQATAGTPHEQFF. CDR3 nucleotides: TGCGCCAGCAGCCAAGCCACCGCGGGAACCCCCCATGAGCAGTTCTTC.

This chain connects TRBV5-6 to TRBJ2-3; 10 nucleotides agree with TRBD2. The trim removed 4 bases at V and 5 bases at J, leaving 13 bases unmatched. There are 17 residues in the CDR3. Germline V gives CDR1 SGHDT, CDR2 YYEEEE. CDR3 DNA sequence: TGTGCCAGCAGCCCCGGGACTAGCGAGGTGGGAATAGATACGCAGTATTTT. Its translation: CASSPGTSEVGIDTQYF.

Here the CDR3 reads CASSPLAGGMGVQFF. CDR3 nucleotides: TGTGCCAGCAGCCCGCTAGCGGGCGGGATGGGTGTGCAGTTCTTC. This rearrangement joins TRBV7-2 to TRBJ2-1, with TRBD2 matching over 8 bases. Trimming cost V 5 bases and J 12 bases; bases outside gene matches: 15. Germline lookup yields CDR1 SGHTA and CDR2 FQGNSA. The CDR3 covers 15 residues.

This chain connects TRBV27 to TRBJ2-1; possibly TRBD1 for D (5 bases). The CDR3 contains 16 residues. CDR1 and CDR2 (germline): MNHEY, SMNVEV (reference sequence). Between the trimmed V and J ends, which lost 5 bases and 5 bases, there was a span of 19 bases. The CDR3 region has the DNA TGTGCCAGCAGTCGACAGACAGCCTGGCCTAACAATGAGCAGTTCTTC. Translated, it gives CASSRQTAWPNNEQFF.

V is TRBV28 and J is TRBJ2-7; D gene uncertain. The V end lost 5 bases, the J end lost 7 bases, and 9 bases lay between the germline ends. Germline V gene lookup returns CDR1 MDHEN and CDR2 SYDVKM. This CDR3 contains 11 residues. DNA for the CDR3: TGTGCCAGCAGTGGGTCATGGGAGCAGTACTTC. It codes for CASSGSWEQYF. The full variable domain, with the rest looked up from reference TRBV28 and TRBJ2-7, is DVKVTQSSRYLVKRTGEKVFLECVQDMDHENMFWYRQDPGLGLRLIYFSYDVKMKEKGDIPEGYSVSREKKERFSLILESASTNQTSMYLCASSGSWEQYFGPGTRLTVT.

The genes are TRBV2 and TRBJ1-4; no firm D call. CDR1 is SNHLY, CDR2 FYNNEI, per germline. V was trimmed by 6 bases and J by 7 bases, leaving 9 bases between them. This CDR3 spans 12 amino acids. CDR3 sequence: CASRADLEKLFF. In nucleotides, the CDR3 is TGTGCCAGCAGGGCGGACCTTGAAAAACTGTTTTTT.

The chain uses TRBV28 and TRBJ1-5; 7 bases are shared with TRBD1. The CDR3 totals 17 residues. The V gene end was trimmed by 5 bases and the J gene end by 0 bases; junction bases not matched to a gene: 10. CDR1 MDHEN and CDR2 SYDVKM come from the germline V gene. The CDR3 is CASSPRGTAYSNQPQHF. CDR3 nucleotides: TGTGCCAGCAGTCCAAGAGGGACAGCTTATAGCAATCAGCCCCAGCATTTT. Full variable domain (outside the CDR3, taken from reference TRBV28 and TRBJ1-5): DVKVTQSSRYLVKRTGEKVFLECVQDMDHENMFWYRQDPGLGLRLIYFSYDVKMKEKGDIPEGYSVSREKKERFSLILESASTNQTSMYLCASSPRGTAYSNQPQHFGDGTRLSIL.